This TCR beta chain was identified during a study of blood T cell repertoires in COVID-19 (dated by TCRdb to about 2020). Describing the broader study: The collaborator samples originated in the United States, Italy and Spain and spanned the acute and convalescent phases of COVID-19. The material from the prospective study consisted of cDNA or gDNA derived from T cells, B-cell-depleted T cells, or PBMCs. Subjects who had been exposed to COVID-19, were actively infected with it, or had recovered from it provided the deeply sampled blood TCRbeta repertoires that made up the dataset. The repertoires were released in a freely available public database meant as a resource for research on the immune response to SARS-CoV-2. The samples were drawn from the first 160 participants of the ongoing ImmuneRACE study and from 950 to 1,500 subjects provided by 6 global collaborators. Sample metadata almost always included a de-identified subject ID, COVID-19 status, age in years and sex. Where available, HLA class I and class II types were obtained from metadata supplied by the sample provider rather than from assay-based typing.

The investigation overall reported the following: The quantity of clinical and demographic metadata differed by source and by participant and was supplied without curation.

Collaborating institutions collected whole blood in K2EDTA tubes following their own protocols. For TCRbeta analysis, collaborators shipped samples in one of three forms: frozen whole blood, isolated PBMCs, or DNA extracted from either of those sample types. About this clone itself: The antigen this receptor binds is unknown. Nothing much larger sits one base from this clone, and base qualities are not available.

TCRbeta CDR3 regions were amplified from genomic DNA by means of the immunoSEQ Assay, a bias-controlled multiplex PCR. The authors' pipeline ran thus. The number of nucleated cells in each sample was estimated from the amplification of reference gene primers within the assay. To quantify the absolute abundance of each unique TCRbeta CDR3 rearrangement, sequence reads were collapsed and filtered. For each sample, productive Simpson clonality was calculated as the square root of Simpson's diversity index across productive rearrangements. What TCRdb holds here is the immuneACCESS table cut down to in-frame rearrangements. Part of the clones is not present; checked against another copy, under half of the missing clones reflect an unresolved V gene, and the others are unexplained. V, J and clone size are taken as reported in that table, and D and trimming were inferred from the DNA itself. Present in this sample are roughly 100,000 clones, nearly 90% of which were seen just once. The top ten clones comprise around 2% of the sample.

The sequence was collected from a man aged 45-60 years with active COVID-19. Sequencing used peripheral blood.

The DNA sequence follows: TGTGCCAGCAGCCTTCACTCCCCGGGACAGGTCTTCTCTGGAAACACCATATATTTT. Translated, it gives CASSLHSPGQVFSGNTIYF. The V and J segments used are TRBV4-2 and TRBJ1-3, and 8 junctional nucleotides match TRBD1. Inclusive of the bounding cysteine and phenylalanine, the CDR3 is 19 residues long. Here the CDR3 DNA is all that survives: 57 bases in frame from base 1. Here V drops 4 bases and J drops 0 bases, and the junction holds 14 bases not matched to any gene. CDR1 LGHNA and CDR2 YNFKEQ are derived from the germline V gene.